Below, one TCR beta chain is given with its context. Its antigen is unidentified. This sample stems from a study of T cell responses to AZD1222 COVID-19 vaccine. Study-level findings and limits: Two AZD1222 doses significantly raised spike-specific TCR breadth and depth over controls. Regions 160-218 and 743-854 dominated among vaccine-associated CD4 TCRs spanning spike. The donor cohort was predominantly white British with a female majority, and clonal diversity may have been underestimated.

Produced via immunoSEQ multiplex PCR; TCRdb's table is partial and in-frame only. In the table there are 170,000 or so clones, 90% to 95% of which are singletons. This CDR3 has 17 residues. CDR1 and CDR2 from the germline V gene are SGDLS and YYNGEE. V lost 3 bases to trimming and J lost 1 base, with 19 bases between them. The sequenced sample was peripheral blood, obtained on day 0 of AZD1222 vaccination. The TCR comes from an adult in good health. The V and J genes are TRBV9 and TRBJ2-5, with D uncertain. CDR3 DNA sequence: TGTGCCAGCAGCGCTTTGGGGATGGCCCCCCCCCAAGAGACCCAGTACTTC. This gives the protein CASSALGMAPPQETQYF.